Here is one TCR beta chain with its context. The antigen is undetermined. These data come from a study of cytomegalovirus exposure and HLA in healthy donors. The CDR3 consists of 15 residues. Germline V lookup: CDR1 SEHNR, CDR2 FQNEAQ (reference sequence). V was pared by 5 bases and J by 4 bases, with 18 bases between. Primers: 60 Vbeta forward and 13 Jbeta reverse. Clones were read by immunoSEQ multiplex PCR, and TCRdb kept only the in-frame ones, dropping some. This table has 90,000 or so clones, around 80% appearing once. Study results and caveats: Rarity characterized most TCR sequences, yet some public TCRs appeared in many donors.

This chain connects TRBV7-9 to TRBJ2-7; possible D gene TRBD1, 5 bases. The sequencing sample was made of PBMCs. This TCR came from a male donor in good health and CMV-seropositive. The CDR3 bases are TGTGCCAGCAGCCCTTCTGACAGAATAATTTACGAGCAGTACTTC. Amino acids: CASSPSDRIIYEQYF.